Listed below are T cell receptor beta chains from one sample, sequenced in a study of cytotoxic CD8 clonotypes in ibrutinib-treated CLL. Sequencing was performed with immunoSEQ multiplex PCR; in TCRdb, only in-frame clones are kept and a portion is missing. The table records about 310,000 clones, about 77% of them present only once. The input for sequencing was PBMCs, taken before ibrutinib treatment. Receptors originate from a human donor with chronic lymphocytic leukemia. The CDR3 runs from the conserved cysteine through the conserved F or W. The order of the fields is V gene, D gene, CDR3 length, clone size, J gene, CDR3 protein, CDR3 DNA. The D gene is left open where the match is weak. Some rows have no size entry. The others give once, few or many, or a class for an expanded clone.

>TRBV5-1|.|16|.|TRBJ2-3
CASSLTLASSTDTQYF
TGCGCCAGCAGCTTGACGCTGGCTTCTAGCACAGATACGCAGTATTTT
>TRBV5-4|.|14|.|TRBJ2-5
CASSLGRPGETQYF
TGTGCCAGCAGCTTGGGGAGGCCGGGCGAGACCCAGTACTTC
>TRBV7-8|.|15|.|TRBJ2-7
CASSFLTTNFPEQYF
TGTGCCAGCAGCTTCCTGACCACAAACTTTCCCGAGCAGTACTTC
>TRBV7-2|TRBD2|17|.|TRBJ2-7
CASSLGQGTSAFYEQYF
TGTGCCAGCAGCTTGGGGCAAGGGACTAGCGCCTTCTACGAGCAGTACTTC
>TRBV18|.|13|.|TRBJ1-5
CASSPTRNQPQHF
TGTGCCAGCTCCCCTACTCGCAATCAGCCCCAGCATTTT
>TRBV19|TRBD1|15|.|TRBJ1-1
CASSNNRGTYTEAFF
TGTGCCAGTAGTAATAACAGGGGTACGTACACTGAAGCTTTCTTT
>TRBV2|TRBD1|14|.|TRBJ2-5
CASSPQGAQETQYF
TGTGCCAGCAGTCCACAGGGGGCCCAAGAGACCCAGTACTTC
>TRBV6-5|.|12|.|TRBJ1-2
CASKQGLGGYTF
TGTGCCAGCAAGCAGGGTCTTGGGGGCTACACCTTC
>TRBV7-2|TRBD2|13|.|TRBJ2-1
CASEAGAYNEQFF
TGTGCCAGCGAAGCGGGGGCTTACAATGAGCAGTTCTTC
>TRBV5-1|TRBD1|15|.|TRBJ1-2
CASSLETGEYYGYTF
TGCGCCAGCAGCTTGGAGACAGGGGAGTACTATGGCTACACCTTC
>TRBV19|.|15|.|TRBJ2-1
CASSTYLGRPNEQFF
TGTGCCAGTAGTACATACTTAGGACGGCCTAATGAGCAGTTCTTC
>TRBV4-1|.|15|.|TRBJ2-7
CASSQLAGTGYEQYF
TGCGCCAGCAGCCAGTTGGCCGGGACTGGCTACGAGCAGTACTTC
>TRBV20-1|.|11|.|TRBJ2-5
CSARGAETQYF
TGCAGTGCCCGGGGTGCAGAGACCCAGTACTTC
>TRBV5-1|.|13|many|TRBJ2-7
CASSATETYEQYF
TGCGCCAGCAGCGCTACAGAAACCTACGAGCAGTACTTC
>TRBV5-1|.|15|.|TRBJ2-2
CASSRALDGTGELFF
TGCGCCAGCAGCAGGGCGCTAGATGGCACCGGGGAGCTGTTTTTT
>TRBV30|.|12|.|TRBJ2-7
CAWSPSYYEQYF
TGTGCCTGGAGTCCCAGCTACTACGAGCAGTACTTC
>TRBV28|TRBD2|15|.|TRBJ2-1
CASSWTSGTYNEQFF
TGTGCCAGCAGTTGGACTAGCGGGACGTACAATGAGCAGTTCTTC
>TRBV7-2|TRBD2|14|.|TRBJ2-7
CASSYAGVSYEQYF
TGTGCCAGCAGCTACGCGGGGGTCTCCTACGAGCAGTACTTC
>TRBV6-1|.|13|once|TRBJ2-7
CASASGTFYEQYF
TGTGCCAGTGCTTCAGGGACATTCTACGAGCAGTACTTC
>TRBV7-2|TRBD1|14|.|TRBJ2-7
CASSLVPGGYEQYF
TGTGCCAGCAGCTTAGTCCCAGGGGGCTACGAGCAGTACTTC
>TRBV7-7|.|16|.|TRBJ2-6
CASSPRGLPGANVLTF
TGTGCCAGCAGCCCGCGCGGACTCCCTGGGGCCAACGTCCTGACTTTC
>TRBV10-2|.|16|few|TRBJ2-1
CASSERPRGSNNEQFF
TGCGCCAGCAGTGAAAGGCCCCGCGGCAGTAACAATGAGCAGTTCTTC
>TRBV5-1|.|14|.|TRBJ2-7
CASKTFGGSYEQYF
TGCGCCAGCAAAACTTTTGGGGGCTCCTACGAGCAGTACTTC
>TRBV15|.|15|.|TRBJ2-1
CATSRGRSSYNEQFF
TGTGCCACCAGCAGGGGACGCAGCTCCTACAATGAGCAGTTCTTC
>TRBV29-1|TRBD1|15|.|TRBJ2-1
CSASGAYRGRDEQFF
TGCAGCGCCTCGGGTGCCTACAGGGGGCGGGATGAGCAGTTCTTC
>TRBV25-1|TRBD1|18|.|TRBJ2-7
CASSGGTGRTHHGYEQYF
TGTGCCAGCAGTGGCGGGACAGGGAGAACCCACCACGGCTACGAGCAGTACTTC
>TRBV21-1|.|15|.|TRBJ2-1
CASTIGGGSYNEQFF
TGTGCCAGCACTATAGGGGGGGGATCCTACAATGAGCAGTTCTTC
>TRBV5-1|.|14|.|TRBJ2-7
CASSSGQLSYEQYF
TGCGCCAGCAGCTCAGGACAGCTCTCCTACGAGCAGTACTTC
>TRBV6-1|.|13|few|TRBJ2-2
CASSGRNTGELFF
TGTGCCAGCAGTGGGAGAAACACCGGGGAGCTGTTTTTT
>TRBV2|TRBD1|15|.|TRBJ2-2
CASSFDRGHTGELFF
TGTGCCAGCAGTTTTGACAGGGGCCATACCGGGGAGCTGTTTTTT
>TRBV15|.|16|.|TRBJ1-1
CATSSDRRGDLSEAFF
TGTGCCACCAGCAGCGACAGGCGGGGAGACTTATCAGAAGCTTTCTTT
>TRBV4-1|TRBD1|17|.|TRBJ2-5
CASSQTAGGAGQETQYF
TGCGCCAGCAGCCAAACCGCAGGGGGCGCGGGTCAAGAGACCCAGTACTTC
>TRBV7-8|.|19|.|TRBJ1-4
CASSQTSDLGPGLMKKLFF
TGTGCCAGCAGCCAAACGTCGGATTTGGGCCCCGGGTTAATGAAAAAACTGTTTTTT
>TRBV6-5|.|13|many|TRBJ1-2
CASSYDRLDGYTF
TGTGCCAGCAGTTATGACCGGCTCGATGGCTACACCTTC
>TRBV6-1|TRBD1|17|.|TRBJ1-5
CASSGWDREYSNQPQHF
TGTGCCAGCAGTGGCTGGGACAGGGAGTATAGCAATCAGCCCCAGCATTTT
>TRBV6-6|.|12|once|TRBJ1-5
CASSNLYQPQHF
TGTGCCAGCAGTAACCTTTATCAGCCCCAGCATTTT
>TRBV27|TRBD1|16|.|TRBJ2-2
CASSLLGTEYTGELFF
TGTGCCAGCAGTTTATTGGGGACAGAGTACACCGGGGAGCTGTTTTTT
>TRBV4-2|.|15|.|TRBJ1-2
CASSLEILRDYGYTF
TGTGCCAGCAGCCTAGAAATACTCAGGGACTATGGCTACACCTTC
>TRBV15|TRBD1|15|.|TRBJ2-7
CATSRLPGQSYEQYF
TGTGCCACCAGCAGATTACCGGGACAGTCCTACGAGCAGTACTTC
>TRBV11-2|.|17|.|TRBJ1-1
CASSLVGWAGVNTEAFF
TGTGCCAGCAGCTTAGTAGGTTGGGCAGGGGTGAACACTGAAGCTTTCTTT
>TRBV5-1|TRBD2|15|.|TRBJ2-7
CASSSRLAGSYEQYF
TGCGCCAGCAGCTCCAGACTAGCGGGATCCTACGAGCAGTACTTC
>TRBV5-4|.|13|.|TRBJ2-6
CASSLVVLNVLTF
TGTGCCAGCAGCTTGGTGGTTCTCAACGTCCTGACTTTC
>TRBV6-5|.|11|.|TRBJ1-2
CASSELDGYTF
TGTGCCAGCAGTGAACTCGATGGCTACACCTTC
>TRBV7-6|.|16|once|TRBJ2-7
CASSLGFGGVSYEQYF
TGTGCCAGCAGCTTAGGGTTCGGGGGCGTCTCCTACGAGCAGTACTTC
>TRBV10-1|TRBD2|15|.|TRBJ2-7
CASSEGTSGVYEQYF
TGCGCCAGCAGTGAGGGGACTAGCGGAGTTTACGAGCAGTACTTC
>TRBV10-3|TRBD2|15|.|TRBJ2-3
CAIRLSGVGTDTQYF
TGTGCCATCAGACTAAGCGGGGTGGGCACAGATACGCAGTATTTT
>TRBV5-1|.|15|.|TRBJ2-5
CASSRPSRPGETQYF
TGCGCCAGCAGCCGCCCGTCTAGGCCCGGGGAGACCCAGTACTTC